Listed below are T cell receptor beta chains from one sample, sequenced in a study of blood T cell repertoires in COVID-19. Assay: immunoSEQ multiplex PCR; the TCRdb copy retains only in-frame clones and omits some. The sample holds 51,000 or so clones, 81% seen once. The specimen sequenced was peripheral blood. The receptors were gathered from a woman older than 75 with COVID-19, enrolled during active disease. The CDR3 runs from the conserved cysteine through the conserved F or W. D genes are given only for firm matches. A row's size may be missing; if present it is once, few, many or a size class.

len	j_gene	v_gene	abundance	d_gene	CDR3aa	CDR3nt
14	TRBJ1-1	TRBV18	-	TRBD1	CASSPGQVNTEAFF	TGTGCCAGCTCACCTGGACAGGTGAACACTGAAGCTTTCTTT
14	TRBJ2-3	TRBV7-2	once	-	CASSPRLGGDTQYF	TGTGCCAGCAGCCCTCGACTAGGCGGGGATACGCAGTATTTT
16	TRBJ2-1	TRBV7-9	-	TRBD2	CASSSRSGSSYNEQFF	TGTGCCAGCAGCTCTCGTAGCGGGAGCTCCTACAATGAGCAGTTCTTC
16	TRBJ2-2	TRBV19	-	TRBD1	CASSPPDRGYTGELFF	TGTGCCAGTAGCCCTCCTGACAGGGGGTACACCGGGGAGCTGTTTTTT
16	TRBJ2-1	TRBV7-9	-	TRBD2	CASSIYGTGGRNEQFF	TGTGCCAGCAGCATTTACGGGACGGGAGGTCGCAATGAGCAGTTCTTC
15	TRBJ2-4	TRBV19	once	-	CASSRTTGAKNIQYF	TGTGCCAGTAGTAGAACCACAGGTGCCAAAAACATTCAGTACTTC
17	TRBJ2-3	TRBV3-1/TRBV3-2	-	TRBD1	CASSQARQGYSTDTQYF	TGTGCCAGCAGCCAGGCGAGACAGGGGTATAGCACAGATACGCAGTATTTT
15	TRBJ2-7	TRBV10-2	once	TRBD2	CASSEGRTSGAEQYF	TGCGCCAGCAGTGAGGGCCGGACTAGCGGGGCCGAGCAGTACTTC
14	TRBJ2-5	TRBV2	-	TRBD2	CASSERGTQETQYF	TGTGCCAGCAGTGAGCGGGGGACCCAAGAGACCCAGTACTTC
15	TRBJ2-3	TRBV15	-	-	CATSGANRVTDTQYF	TGTGCCACCAGCGGAGCGAACAGGGTCACAGATACGCAGTATTTT
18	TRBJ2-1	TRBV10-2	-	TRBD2	CASSVGLAGLEYLNEQFF	TGCGCCAGCAGTGTTGGACTAGCGGGCCTGGAGTATCTCAATGAGCAGTTCTTC
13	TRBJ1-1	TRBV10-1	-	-	CASSAQKNTEAFF	TGCGCCAGCAGTGCACAGAAGAACACTGAAGCTTTCTTT
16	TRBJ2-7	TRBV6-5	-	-	CASSYSRGTGTYEQYF	TGTGCCAGCAGTTACTCTCGGGGGACCGGCACCTACGAGCAGTACTTC
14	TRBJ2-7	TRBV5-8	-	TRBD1	CASSTTGYSYEQYF	TGTGCCAGCAGCACGACAGGGTACTCCTACGAGCAGTACTTC
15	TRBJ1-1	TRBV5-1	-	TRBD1	CASSSPDRGDTEAFF	TGCGCCAGCAGCTCGCCAGACAGGGGTGACACTGAAGCTTTCTTT
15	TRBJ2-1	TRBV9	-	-	CASSVATGNRNEQFF	TGTGCCAGCAGCGTAGCTACCGGGAACCGAAATGAGCAGTTCTTC
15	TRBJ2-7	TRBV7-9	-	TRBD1	CASSRGTGDLNEQYF	TGTGCCAGCAGCCGTGGAACAGGGGATCTCAACGAGCAGTACTTC
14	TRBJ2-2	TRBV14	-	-	CASSQIISAGELFF	TGTGCCAGCAGCCAAATAATTAGCGCCGGGGAGCTGTTTTTT
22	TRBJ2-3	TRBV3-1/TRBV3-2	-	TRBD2	CASSQAVGGLAGEGAHTDTQYF	TGTGCCAGCAGCCAAGCCGTGGGGGGACTAGCGGGAGAAGGAGCGCACACAGATACGCAGTATTTT
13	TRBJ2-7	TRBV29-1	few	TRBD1	CSVRWTGMYEQYF	TGCAGCGTCCGGTGGACAGGGATGTACGAGCAGTACTTC
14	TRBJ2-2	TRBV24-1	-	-	CATSDFRDTGELFF	TGTGCCACCAGTGATTTCAGGGACACCGGGGAGCTGTTTTTT
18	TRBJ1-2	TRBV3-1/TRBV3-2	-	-	CASSPPYQRRGVGYGYTF	TGTGCCAGCAGCCCTCCCTACCAACGGCGGGGGGTTGGGTATGGCTACACCTTC
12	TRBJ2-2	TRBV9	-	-	CASSPFTGELFF	TGTGCCAGCAGCCCTTTCACCGGGGAGCTGTTTTTT
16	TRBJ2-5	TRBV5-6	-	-	CASSDDRRRFQETQYF	TGTGCCAGCAGCGACGACAGGAGGAGATTTCAAGAGACCCAGTACTTC